This entry lists 21 T cell receptor beta chains sequenced from one sample in a study of OX40 agonist ivuxolimab in advanced cancers. Data came from immunoSEQ multiplex PCR; TCRdb stores just in-frame clones and leaves some out. The sample yields about 59,000 clones, approximately 87% seen once. Sequenced material: CD4+ or CD8+ T cells sorted from blood, taken in a trial of the OX40 agonist ivuxolimab. Every receptor here comes from an adult with an advanced solid tumor such as melanoma, head and neck, liver or kidney cancer.

The V call is TRBV12-2, the J call TRBJ2-7; whether TRBD2, the table's D call, matches the DNA was not checked. TRBV12-2 is recorded as a pseudogene. There are 16 residues in the CDR3. CDR3 sequence (DNA): TGTGCAAGTCGCTTAGTTCAGGGACTAGCCACCTACGAGCAGTACTTC. Translated, it gives CASRLVQGLATYEQYF.

This clone was recorded a few times. The V call is TRBV19, the J call TRBJ1-5; unclear D gene. The CDR3 loop spans 15 amino acids. Trimming took off 4 bases at V and 0 bases at J, with 10 bases between the two ends. CDR1 and CDR2 (germline): LNHDA, SQIVND (reference sequence). The DNA for the CDR3 is TGTGCCAGTAGTACTACAAGTTATAGCAATCAGCCCCAGCATTTT. Its translation: CASSTTSYSNQPQHF.

The rearrangement links TRBV7-9 to TRBJ2-1, with D possibly called TRBD1 or TRBD2 (5 bases each). The length of the CDR3 is 17 residues. CDR1 is SEHNR, CDR2 FQNEAQ, per germline (reference sequence). Between the trimmed V and J ends, which lost 3 bases and 9 bases, there was a span of 24 bases. The CDR3 region is CASSFSLGAGSRGEQFF. The CDR3 coding sequence is TGTGCCAGCAGCTTTAGTTTAGGGGCAGGGAGTCGGGGTGAGCAGTTCTTC.

The V and J genes are TRBV6-5 and TRBJ2-3, with TRBD1 identical over 7 bases. Germline V gene lookup returns CDR1 MNHEY and CDR2 SVGAGI. This CDR3 is built from 14 residues. With 2 bases clipped from V and 6 bases from J, the junction kept 5 bases outside the gene matches. CDR3 bases: TGTGCCAGCAGTTACGATCGCAGGGGGGATACGCAGTATTTT. Protein: CASSYDRRGDTQYF.

This sequence joins TRBV2 and TRBJ1-5, with 8 bases that match TRBD1. The CDR3 has 14 amino acids. Trimming cost V 4 bases and J 4 bases; bases outside gene matches: 3. In germline, CDR1 is SNHLY, CDR2 FYNNEI. The CDR3 region is CASSVRDRNQPQHF. CDR3 nucleotide sequence: TGTGCCAGCAGTGTCCGGGACAGGAATCAGCCCCAGCATTTT.

The V call is TRBV7-9, the J call TRBJ1-2; D perhaps matches TRBD1 (5 bases). CDR1 and CDR2 (germline): SEHNR, FQNEAQ (reference sequence). The ends were cut back, 8 bases at V and 5 bases at J, with 21 bases in the middle. There are 15 residues in the CDR3. The CDR3, as DNA: TGTGCCAGCCCCGGGGGGGAAGTGGGGCCTTATGGCTACACCTTC. Translated, it gives CASPGGEVGPYGYTF.

This chain connects TRBV5-1 to TRBJ2-3; TRBD2 aligns across 12 bases. The germline CDR1 and CDR2 sequences are SGHRS and YFSETQ. The CDR3 is 17 residues long. After removal of 1 base from V and 0 bases from J, the junction contained 3 bases not matched to a gene. CDR3: CASSLTSGRLSTDTQYF. Written as DNA, the CDR3 is TGCGCCAGCAGCTTGACTAGCGGGAGGCTGAGCACAGATACGCAGTATTTT.

This clone was seen a single time. This rearrangement joins TRBV28 to TRBJ2-5; D might be TRBD1 (6 bases). The V and J ends lost 6 bases and 7 bases respectively, with 15 bases between them. From germline, CDR1 is MDHEN and CDR2 SYDVKM. The CDR3 sequence is 13 residues long. In nucleotides, the CDR3 is TGTGCCAGCAGCCTTATACAGGGTGGGACCCAGTACTTC. Its protein product is CASSLIQGGTQYF.

The chain recombines TRBV11-2 with TRBJ2-5; weak D call: TRBD1 (6 bases). Per the germline V gene, CDR1 is SGHAT and CDR2 is FQNNGV. V was pared by 7 bases and J by 2 bases, with 17 bases between. The CDR3 has 15 amino acids. CDR3 residues: CASNLGARGQETQYF. The CDR3, as DNA: TGTGCCAGCAATCTTGGGGCCAGGGGACAAGAGACCCAGTACTTC.

The rearrangement links TRBV28 to TRBJ2-7; the match to TRBD1 covers 9 bases. The CDR3 has 14 residues. Germline loops: CDR1 MDHEN, CDR2 SYDVKM. V lost 4 bases to trimming and J lost 1 base; unmatched junction nucleotides: 2. The CDR3 bases are TGTGCCAGCAGTTCCGGGACAGGGTCCTACGAGCAGTACTTC. As protein: CASSSGTGSYEQYF.

This chain joins TRBV28 and TRBJ2-5, with TRBD1 matching 8 bases. There are 15 residues in the CDR3. V gave up 6 bases and J gave up 5 bases; unmatched junction bases: 11. The germline gives CDR1 MDHEN, CDR2 SYDVKM. The CDR3, as DNA: TGTGCCAGCAGCCGGCCCCCAGGGGGCGAGGAGACCCAGTACTTC. The encoded protein is CASSRPPGGEETQYF. The full variable domain, with the rest looked up from reference TRBV28 and TRBJ2-5, is DVKVTQSSRYLVKRTGEKVFLECVQDMDHENMFWYRQDPGLGLRLIYFSYDVKMKEKGDIPEGYSVSREKKERFSLILESASTNQTSMYLCASSRPPGGEETQYFGPGTRLLVL.

The chain recombines TRBV10-3 with TRBJ2-7; D tentatively fits TRBD1 or TRBD2 (5 bases each). The V gene's germline CDR1 is ENHRY and CDR2 SYGVKD. The CDR3 contains 13 residues. V lost 8 bases and J 5 bases, leaving 16 bases between the germline ends. The CDR3 loop is CAILIRGQHEQYF. The DNA for the CDR3 is TGTGCCATCCTCATCCGGGGCCAACACGAGCAGTACTTC.

The chain carries TRBV5-1 and TRBJ2-3; TRBD2 matches at 11 bases. The germline CDR1 and CDR2 sequences are SGHRS and YFSETQ. The CDR3 contains 17 residues. J lost 2 bases, V lost 1 base, and 6 bases had no gene match. The CDR3 DNA reads as TGCGCCAGCAGCTTGAGGGCTAGCGGGGGGTACACAGATACGCAGTATTTT. This encodes CASSLRASGGYTDTQYF.

The J gene is TRBJ2-5, the V gene TRBV7-9; TRBD2 matches 9 bases. This CDR3 contains 15 residues. Germline assignment: CDR1 SEHNR and CDR2 FQNEAQ (reference sequence). V lost 5 bases, J lost 3 bases, and 7 bases stayed unmatched. The CDR3 loop is CASSPQRLAEETQYF. The CDR3 nucleotides read TGTGCCAGCAGCCCCCAACGACTAGCGGAAGAGACCCAGTACTTC.

The sample holds a few counts of this clone. The chain joins TRBV30 to TRBJ2-7; TRBD1 might be the D (7 bases). The CDR3 contains 17 residues. V lost 2 bases to trimming and J lost 1 base, with 21 bases between them. Germline V gives CDR1 GTSNPN, CDR2 SVGIG (reference sequence). The CDR3 nucleotides are TGTGCCTGGAGTTCCCCGCGGGACAGCCAACCGTCCTACGAGCAGTACTTC. This sequence encodes CAWSSPRDSQPSYEQYF.

The genes are TRBV5-1 and TRBJ2-5; 12 bases are shared with TRBD1. Looked up from germline, CDR1 is SGHRS and CDR2 is YFSETQ. The CDR3 is 15 amino acids. The V segment lost 3 bases and the J segment 3 bases; nucleotides outside the gene matches: 3. CDR3 region: CASSSGTGGEETQYF. In DNA, the CDR3 is TGCGCCAGCAGCTCCGGGACAGGGGGCGAAGAGACCCAGTACTTC.

The chain couples TRBV5-4 to TRBJ2-5; D not certain. V gave up 9 bases and J gave up 1 base, with 13 bases separating them. CDR3 length: 13 amino acids. Germline V gene lookup returns CDR1 SGHNT and CDR2 YYREEE (reference sequence). In DNA form, the CDR3 reads TGTGCCACCTTAAACCGGGCCCAAGAGACCCAGTACTTC. Residues: CATLNRAQETQYF.

This chain joins TRBV6-5 and TRBJ2-5; 12 bases agree with TRBD2. From germline, CDR1 is MNHEY and CDR2 SVGAGI. The CDR3 loop spans 16 amino acids. Trimming cost V 2 bases and J 5 bases; bases outside gene matches: 6. The CDR3 nucleotides read TGTGCCAGCAGTTACAATCTAGCGGGGGGGCGGGAGACCCAGTACTTC. It is translated as CASSYNLAGGRETQYF.

The chain combines TRBV7-3 with TRBJ2-2; D tentatively reads TRBD1 or TRBD2 (6 bases each). V lost 5 bases to trimming and J lost 4 bases, with 14 bases between them. This CDR3 comprises 15 residues. Germline V gives CDR1 SGHTA, CDR2 FQGTGA. CDR3 sequence reads: CASSPGGPSTGELFF. In DNA form, the CDR3 reads TGTGCCAGCAGCCCCGGGGGCCCATCCACCGGGGAGCTGTTTTTT.

The chain carries TRBV7-9 and TRBJ1-1; no firm D call. The CDR3 is made up of 13 amino acids. With 2 bases removed from V and 11 bases from J, the gap between germline ends came to 15 bases. Looked up from germline, CDR1 is SEHNR and CDR2 is FQNEAQ (reference sequence). Here the CDR3 reads CASSLFQAGGAFF. The CDR3 nucleotides read TGTGCCAGCAGCTTATTTCAGGCGGGCGGCGCTTTCTTT.

The V and J genes are TRBV7-9 and TRBJ1-3, with a weak D call TRBD1 (6 bases). The CDR3 has 14 residues. Trimming shortened V by 6 bases and J by 4 bases, and 13 bases separated the two germline ends. Germline CDR1 SEHNR, CDR2 FQNEAQ (reference sequence). DNA of the CDR3: TGTGCCAGCAGTCGAACAGGGTCGGGAAACACCATATATTTT. As protein: CASSRTGSGNTIYF.